Shown below are 23 T cell receptor beta chains from a single sample sequenced in a study of a mutant IDH1 vaccine in newly diagnosed glioma. Sample time point: week 23, last vaccination. One vaccine dose held 300 ug of mutant IDH1 20-mer peptide and came with topical imiquimod. Method: immunoSEQ multiplex PCR; TCRdb's copy keeps in-frame clones and lacks some. The profile shows about 44,000 clones, approximately 90% of them singletons. These receptors have no known antigen. Sample: PBMCs, taken from a glioma patient whose treatment included an IDH1 peptide vaccine. The receptor set was obtained from a man aged 45-60 years with glioma.

The CDR3 spells CASSSIEGVLYGYTF. DNA of the CDR3: TGTGCCAGCAGCTCGATCGAGGGGGTCCTCTATGGCTACACCTTC. The chain combines TRBV7-9 with TRBJ1-2; TRBD1 might be the D (6 bases). CDR1 and CDR2 from the germline V gene are SEHNR and FQNEAQ (reference sequence). This CDR3 spans 15 amino acids. Trimming took off 4 bases at V and 4 bases at J, with 16 bases between the two ends.

This clone is a singleton in its sample. The J gene is TRBJ1-1, the V gene TRBV6-5, with 7 bases that match TRBD1. V was pared by 7 bases and J by 1 base, with 9 bases of the junction left unmatched. There are 15 residues in the CDR3. Germline values: CDR1 MNHEY, CDR2 SVGAGI. CDR3: CASKDDRAQNTEAFF. The CDR3 DNA follows: TGTGCCAGCAAAGATGACAGGGCACAGAACACTGAAGCTTTCTTT.

The J gene is TRBJ1-5, the V gene TRBV6-6, with 8 bases identical to TRBD1. CDR1 is MNHNY and CDR2 is SVGAGI in the germline V gene (reference sequence). V lost 11 bases and J lost 5; bases outside the gene matches: 2. The CDR3 loop spans 11 amino acids. CDR3 DNA: TGTGCCGAGGACAGGGATCAGCCCCAGCATTTT. Protein sequence: CAEDRDQPQHF.

The rearrangement uses TRBV27 and TRBJ2-1; 9 nucleotides align to TRBD2. Trimming removed 7 bases from V and 6 bases from J; junction bases left unmatched: 22. This CDR3 contains 19 residues. Germline V gene sequence: CDR1 MNHEY, CDR2 SMNVEV (reference sequence). CDR3 sequence reads: CASKLVQGGAGGPGNEQFF. Written as DNA, the CDR3 is TGTGCCAGCAAGTTAGTTCAGGGCGGGGCGGGGGGGCCGGGCAATGAGCAGTTCTTC.

The chain has TRBV29-1 and TRBJ1-2; D gene uncertain. Germline V gene sequence: CDR1 SQVTM, CDR2 ANQGSEA. The CDR3 consists of 12 residues. V shed 6 bases and J shed 8 bases, with 16 bases lying between them. CDR3 protein: CSVLDGEGGYTF. CDR3 DNA sequence: TGCAGCGTCCTAGACGGGGAGGGCGGCTACACCTTC.

The rearrangement links TRBV7-6 to TRBJ2-7; a weak D match, TRBD2 (6 bases). CDR3 length: 16 amino acids. In germline, CDR1 is SGHVS, CDR2 FNYEAQ. Trimming left V 2 bases short and J 1 base short, with 15 bases between. CDR3 residues: CASSLFQAGRSYEQYF. CDR3 nucleotides: TGTGCCAGCAGCTTATTTCAGGCGGGAAGATCCTACGAGCAGTACTTC.

The rearrangement uses TRBV5-8 and TRBJ1-5; the D gene is possibly TRBD1 (5 bases). Per germline, CDR1 SGHTS and CDR2 YDEGEE. The CDR3 length is 16 residues. V dropped 0 bases and J dropped 2 bases, with 12 bases sitting between them. The DNA for the CDR3 is TGTGCCAGCAGCTTGGCCAGGGAAAGAGGCAATCAGCCCCAGCATTTT. Its protein is CASSLARERGNQPQHF.

This chain links TRBV29-1 with TRBJ1-2; a possible D gene is TRBD1 (5 bases). V was shortened by 2 bases and J by 8 bases, with 18 bases between the two germline ends. The CDR3 is 14 amino acids. Per germline, CDR1 SQVTM and CDR2 ANQGSEA. The CDR3 region has the DNA TGCAGCGTTGAATTGGCAGGGCAGAGGGAAGGCTACACCTTC. Protein: CSVELAGQREGYTF.

The chain couples TRBV9 to TRBJ2-5; 10 nucleotides align to TRBD1. CDR3 size: 16 residues. J was trimmed by 2 bases and V by 0 bases; bases with no gene match: 4. The V gene's germline CDR1 is SGDLS and CDR2 YYNGEE. The chain's CDR3 is CASSVGLGQGQETQYF. CDR3 coding DNA: TGTGCCAGCAGCGTAGGCTTGGGACAGGGGCAAGAGACCCAGTACTTC. The full variable domain, its missing parts supplied by reference TRBV9 and TRBJ2-5, is DSGVTQTPKHLITATGQRVTLRCSPRSGDLSVYWYQQSLDQGLQFLIQYYNGEERAKGNILERFSAQQFPDLHSELNLSSLELGDSALYFCASSVGLGQGQETQYFGPGTRLLVL.

This chain uses TRBV28 with TRBJ1-1; TRBD1 aligns across 7 bases. This CDR3 contains 15 residues. Germline V gives CDR1 MDHEN, CDR2 SYDVKM. V gave up 7 bases and J gave up 1 base; unmatched junction bases: 9. The CDR3: CASTHLQGKNTEAFF. The CDR3 DNA reads TGTGCCAGCACCCACTTACAGGGGAAGAACACTGAAGCTTTCTTT.

The J gene is TRBJ1-1, the V gene TRBV28; TRBD1 is a possible D gene (5 bases). Germline V gene sequence: CDR1 MDHEN, CDR2 SYDVKM. This CDR3 contains 14 residues. The V and J ends lost 3 bases and 2 bases respectively, with 10 bases between them. For the CDR3, the DNA is TGTGCCAGCAGTTTCGGGGGAATAAACACTGAAGCTTTCTTT. Translation: CASSFGGINTEAFF.

This rearrangement joins TRBV7-2 to TRBJ1-4; 8 nucleotides line up with TRBD1. The CDR3 has 14 amino acids. V lost 5 bases, J lost 7 bases, and 6 bases stayed unmatched. The germline V gene has CDR1 SGHTA and CDR2 FQGNSA. The CDR3 reads CASSRGQGGEKLFF. In nucleotides, the CDR3 is TGTGCCAGCAGCCGAGGACAGGGCGGTGAAAAACTGTTTTTT.

The rearrangement links TRBV7-9 to TRBJ1-1, with 10 bases fitting TRBD1. V shed 7 bases, J shed 1 base, and the junction held 12 bases outside the gene matches. This CDR3 region has 17 residues. CDR1 is SEHNR and CDR2 is FQNEAQ in the germline V gene (reference sequence). Here the CDR3 reads CASTIRTGGHQNTEAFF. The CDR3 DNA follows: TGTGCCAGCACCATTCGGACAGGGGGGCATCAGAACACTGAAGCTTTCTTT.

The chain links TRBV5-6 to TRBJ1-2, with 9 bases lining up with TRBD1. The J segment lost 4 bases and the V segment lost 4 bases, leaving 8 bases of the junction unmatched. Looked up from germline, CDR1 is SGHDT and CDR2 is YYEEEE. The CDR3 covers 15 residues. The CDR3 DNA sequence: TGTGCCAGCAGCGACCTGGGACAGGGAAGCTATGGCTACACCTTC. Amino acid sequence: CASSDLGQGSYGYTF.

V usage is TRBV7-2 and J usage is TRBJ2-7, with TRBD2 matching over 7 bases. V dropped 6 bases and J dropped 2; count of bases not matched to a gene: 4. Per the germline V gene, CDR1 is SGHTA and CDR2 is FQGNSA. CDR3 length equals 13 residues. The DNA for the CDR3 is TGTGCCAGCAGTCGGGACTACGCCTACGAGCAGTACTTC. It encodes CASSRDYAYEQYF.

The V gene is TRBV2, the J gene TRBJ2-1; TRBD1 or TRBD2 may be the D gene (5 bases each). The CDR3 spans 15 residues. Trimming left V 6 bases short and J 1 base short, with 13 bases between. Germline CDR1 is SNHLY and CDR2 is FYNNEI. This CDR3 reads CASRGTEVSYNEQFF. Written as DNA, the CDR3 is TGTGCCAGCAGGGGGACGGAGGTTTCCTACAATGAGCAGTTCTTC.

The rearrangement links TRBV6-5 to TRBJ2-2; 7 nucleotides align to TRBD2. This CDR3 spans 14 amino acids. Trimming removed 2 bases from V and 5 bases from J; junction bases left unmatched: 2. CDR1 is MNHEY, CDR2 SVGAGI, per germline. The CDR3 here is CASSYTGGTGELFF. The DNA of the CDR3 is TGTGCCAGCAGTTACACGGGGGGTACCGGGGAGCTGTTTTTT.

V gene TRBV28 combines with J gene TRBJ2-5, with D perhaps being TRBD1 or TRBD2 (6 bases each). CDR1 is MDHEN and CDR2 is SYDVKM in the germline V gene. CDR3 size: 15 residues. The V and J ends lost 6 bases and 7 bases respectively, with 21 bases between them. DNA of the CDR3: TGTGCCAGCAGCCTCCTTGGGACGGGGGCAAGGACCCAGTACTTC. Protein: CASSLLGTGARTQYF. Complete variable domain (other parts from reference TRBV28 and TRBJ2-5): DVKVTQSSRYLVKRTGEKVFLECVQDMDHENMFWYRQDPGLGLRLIYFSYDVKMKEKGDIPEGYSVSREKKERFSLILESASTNQTSMYLCASSLLGTGARTQYFGPGTRLLVL.

The gene calls are TRBV5-1 and TRBJ1-1; D call uncertain. V was cut by 1 base and J by 1 base, with 11 bases left in between. The CDR3 is 15 residues long. Per germline, CDR1 SGHRS and CDR2 YFSETQ. The CDR3 DNA follows: TGCGCCAGCAGCTTGTCGGCCAGAGAGAACACTGAAGCTTTCTTT. Protein product: CASSLSARENTEAFF.

This sequence joins TRBV25-1 and TRBJ1-1; TRBD1 might be the D (6 bases). Trimming removed 5 bases from V and 8 bases from J, with 9 bases in between. There are 11 residues in the CDR3. Germline V gene lookup returns CDR1 MGHDK and CDR2 SYGVNS. The CDR3 sequence: CASSLGTEAFF. CDR3 coding DNA: TGTGCCAGCAGTCTCGGGACAGAAGCTTTCTTT.

This chain uses TRBV4-2 with TRBJ1-2; no clear D. Germline V gene lookup returns CDR1 LGHNA and CDR2 YNFKEQ. V lost 0 bases and J 4 bases, leaving 12 bases between the germline ends. The CDR3 has 15 amino acids. CDR3 in DNA: TGTGCCAGCAGCCAAGATCCAGAGGTCCGCTATGGCTACACCTTC. This translates into CASSQDPEVRYGYTF.

The chain combines TRBV28 with TRBJ1-2; 7 nucleotides align to TRBD1. The germline V gene has CDR1 MDHEN and CDR2 SYDVKM. J gave up 5 bases and V 8 bases, and 11 bases lay outside the gene matches. The CDR3 extends over 14 amino acids. CDR3 DNA: TGTGCCAGCTTCCCCGCGGGACAGACTTATGGCTACACCTTC. Its protein product is CASFPAGQTYGYTF.

V and J are TRBV18 and TRBJ2-3; D remains unclear. The germline V gene encodes CDR1 KGHSH and CDR2 LQKENI. The CDR3 totals 13 residues. Trimming left V 6 bases short and J 0 bases short, with 7 bases between. The CDR3 loop reads CASSQLSTDTQYF. The CDR3 DNA reads TGTGCCAGCTCCCAGCTGAGCACAGATACGCAGTATTTT.